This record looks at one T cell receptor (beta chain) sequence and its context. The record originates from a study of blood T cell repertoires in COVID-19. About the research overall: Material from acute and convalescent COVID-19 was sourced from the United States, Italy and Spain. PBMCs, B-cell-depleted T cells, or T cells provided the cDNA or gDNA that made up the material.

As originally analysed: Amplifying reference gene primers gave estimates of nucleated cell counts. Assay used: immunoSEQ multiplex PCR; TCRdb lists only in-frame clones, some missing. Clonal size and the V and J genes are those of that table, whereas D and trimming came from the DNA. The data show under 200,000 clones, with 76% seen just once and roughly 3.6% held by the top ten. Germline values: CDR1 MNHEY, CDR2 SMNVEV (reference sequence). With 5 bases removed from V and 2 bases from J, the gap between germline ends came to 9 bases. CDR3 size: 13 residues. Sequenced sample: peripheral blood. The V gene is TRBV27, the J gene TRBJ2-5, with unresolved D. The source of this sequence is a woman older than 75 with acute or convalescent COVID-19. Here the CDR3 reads CASSRVHQETQYF. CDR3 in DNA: TGTGCCAGCAGTCGGGTCCATCAAGAGACCCAGTACTTC.